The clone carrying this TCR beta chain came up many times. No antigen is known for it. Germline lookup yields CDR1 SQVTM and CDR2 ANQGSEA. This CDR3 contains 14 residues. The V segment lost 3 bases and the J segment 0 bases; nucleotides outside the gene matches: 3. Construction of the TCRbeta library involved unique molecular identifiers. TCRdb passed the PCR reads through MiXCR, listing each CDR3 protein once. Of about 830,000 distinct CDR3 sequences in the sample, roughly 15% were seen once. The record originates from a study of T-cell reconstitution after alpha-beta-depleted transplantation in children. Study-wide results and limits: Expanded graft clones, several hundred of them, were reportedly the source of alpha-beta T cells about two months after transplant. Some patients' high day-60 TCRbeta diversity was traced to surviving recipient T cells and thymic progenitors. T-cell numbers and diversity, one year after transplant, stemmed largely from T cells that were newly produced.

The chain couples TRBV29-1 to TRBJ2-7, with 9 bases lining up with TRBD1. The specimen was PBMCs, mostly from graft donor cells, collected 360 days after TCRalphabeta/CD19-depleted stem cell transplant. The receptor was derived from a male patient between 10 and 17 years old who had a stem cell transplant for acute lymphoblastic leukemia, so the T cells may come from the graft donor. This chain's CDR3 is CSVEGQGSSYEQYF. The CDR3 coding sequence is TGCAGCGTTGAGGGACAGGGCAGCTCCTACGAGCAGTACTTC.